The sequence of this T cell receptor (beta chain) was determined in a study of cytomegalovirus exposure and HLA in healthy donors. As for the study in general: Sequencing of 150 million to 200 million T cells in an earlier analysis found around 120 million unique TCR beta sequences.

Unrecorded immune exposures were likely, despite nominal health at sampling. 13 Jbeta primers and 60 Vbeta primers were used for the PCR. The table came from immunoSEQ multiplex PCR; TCRdb's copy has only in-frame clones and leaves some out. The data contain around 120,000 clones, under 90% of them singletons. For this clone: Its antigen is unknown.

Study-level points and caveats: Specific recognition of CMV antigens was confirmed in vitro for three chains (all CMV-associated).

The sequence derives from a woman in her thirties or forties in good health and CMV-seronegative. Sequencing was performed on PBMCs.

CDR3 region: CASSRDYEQYF. The DNA of the CDR3 is TGTGCCAGCAGCCGGGACTACGAGCAGTACTTC. This chain joins TRBV28 and TRBJ2-7, with D possibly TRBD2 on 5 matching bases. Germline V gives CDR1 MDHEN, CDR2 SYDVKM. CDR3 length: 11 residues. V was pared by 6 bases and J by 3 bases, with 6 bases between.